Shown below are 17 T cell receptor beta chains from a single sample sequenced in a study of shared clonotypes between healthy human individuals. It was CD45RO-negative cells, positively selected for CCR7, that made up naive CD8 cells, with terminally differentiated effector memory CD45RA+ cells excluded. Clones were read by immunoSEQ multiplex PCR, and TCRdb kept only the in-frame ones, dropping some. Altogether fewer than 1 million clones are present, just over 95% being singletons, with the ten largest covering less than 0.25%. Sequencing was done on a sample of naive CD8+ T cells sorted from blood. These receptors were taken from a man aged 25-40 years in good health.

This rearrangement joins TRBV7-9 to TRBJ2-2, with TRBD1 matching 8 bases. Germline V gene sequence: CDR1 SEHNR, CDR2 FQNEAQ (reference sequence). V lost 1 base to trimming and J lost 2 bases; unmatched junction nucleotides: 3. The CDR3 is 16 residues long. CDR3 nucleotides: TGTGCCAGCAGCTTAGGGACAGGGAGAAACACCGGGGAGCTGTTTTTT. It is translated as CASSLGTGRNTGELFF.

In nucleotides, the CDR3 is TGTGCCAGCAGCTTAGGGGGACTAGCCGCCGTTTACGAGCAGTACTTC. Amino acids: CASSLGGLAAVYEQYF. The chain couples TRBV11-2 to TRBJ2-7, with 9 nucleotides matching TRBD2. The length of the CDR3 is 16 residues. V gave up 1 base and J gave up 4 bases; unmatched junction bases: 8. The germline V gene encodes CDR1 SGHAT and CDR2 FQNNGV.

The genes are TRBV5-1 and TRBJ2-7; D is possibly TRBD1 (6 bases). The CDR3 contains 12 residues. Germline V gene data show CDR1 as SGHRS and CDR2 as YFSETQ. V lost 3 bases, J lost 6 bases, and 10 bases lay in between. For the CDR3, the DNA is TGCGCCAGCAGCTCAGGGGCGGTCGAGCAGTACTTC. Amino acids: CASSSGAVEQYF.

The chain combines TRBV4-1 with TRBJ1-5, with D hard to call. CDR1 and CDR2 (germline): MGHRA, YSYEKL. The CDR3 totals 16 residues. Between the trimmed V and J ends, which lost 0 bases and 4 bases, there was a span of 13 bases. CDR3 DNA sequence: TGCGCCAGCAGCCAAGATCCCCCAACGGGGAATCAGCCCCAGCATTTT. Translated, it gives CASSQDPPTGNQPQHF.

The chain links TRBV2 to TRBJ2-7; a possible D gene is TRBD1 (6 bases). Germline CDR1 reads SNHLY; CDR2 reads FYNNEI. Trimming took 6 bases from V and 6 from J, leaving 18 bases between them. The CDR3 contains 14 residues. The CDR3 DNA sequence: TGTGCCAGCAGGGATGGACAGATCATCTCCGAGCAGTACTTC. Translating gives CASRDGQIISEQYF.

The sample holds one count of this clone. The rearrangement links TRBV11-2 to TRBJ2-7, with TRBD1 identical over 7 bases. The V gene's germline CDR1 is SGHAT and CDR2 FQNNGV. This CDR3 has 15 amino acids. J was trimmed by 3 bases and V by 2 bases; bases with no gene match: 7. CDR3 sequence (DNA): TGTGCCAGCAGCTTACCACAGGGGCCAGGCTACGAGCAGTACTTC. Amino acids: CASSLPQGPGYEQYF.

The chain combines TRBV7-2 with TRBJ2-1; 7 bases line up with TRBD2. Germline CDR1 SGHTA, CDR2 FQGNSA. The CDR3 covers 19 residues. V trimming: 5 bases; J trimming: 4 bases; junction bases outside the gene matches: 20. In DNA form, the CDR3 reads TGTGCCAGCAGCCGCCCTCGGGCGGGAGTTACGGTTTGGTACAATGAGCAGTTCTTC. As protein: CASSRPRAGVTVWYNEQFF.

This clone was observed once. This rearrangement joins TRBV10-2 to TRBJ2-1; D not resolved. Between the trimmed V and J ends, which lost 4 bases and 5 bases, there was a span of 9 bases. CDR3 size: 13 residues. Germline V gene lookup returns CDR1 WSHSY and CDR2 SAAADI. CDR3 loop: CASSVAGNNEQFF. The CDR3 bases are TGCGCCAGCAGTGTAGCTGGGAACAATGAGCAGTTCTTC.

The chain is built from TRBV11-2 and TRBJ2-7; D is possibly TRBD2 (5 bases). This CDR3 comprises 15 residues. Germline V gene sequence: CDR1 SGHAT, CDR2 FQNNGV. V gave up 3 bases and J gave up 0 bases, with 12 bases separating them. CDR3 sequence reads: CASSFSVPSSYEQYF. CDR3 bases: TGTGCCAGCAGCTTTAGCGTCCCCTCCTCCTACGAGCAGTACTTC.

For the CDR3, the DNA is TGTGCCAGCAGTTACATTCCAGGGACGAATCAGCCCCAGCATTTT. Protein product: CASSYIPGTNQPQHF. The chain employs TRBV6-6 and TRBJ1-5, with D tentatively TRBD1 (5 bases). CDR3 length: 15 residues. V lost 2 bases and J lost 4, with 12 bases in between. Germline loops: CDR1 MNHNY, CDR2 SVGAGI (reference sequence).

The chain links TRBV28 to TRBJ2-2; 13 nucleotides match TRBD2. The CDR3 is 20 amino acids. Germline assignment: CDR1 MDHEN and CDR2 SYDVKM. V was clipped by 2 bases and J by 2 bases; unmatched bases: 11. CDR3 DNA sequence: TGTGCCAGCAGTTTAGAATATTGGACTAGCGGGAGAGGTAACACCGGGGAGCTGTTTTTT. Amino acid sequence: CASSLEYWTSGRGNTGELFF.

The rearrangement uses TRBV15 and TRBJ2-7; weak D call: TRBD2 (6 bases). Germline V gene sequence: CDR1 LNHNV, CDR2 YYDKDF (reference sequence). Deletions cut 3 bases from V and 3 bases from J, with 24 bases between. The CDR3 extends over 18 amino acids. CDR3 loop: CATSSREIGTRGSYEQYF. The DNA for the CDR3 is TGTGCCACCAGCAGCCGAGAGATCGGGACTCGGGGGAGCTACGAGCAGTACTTC.

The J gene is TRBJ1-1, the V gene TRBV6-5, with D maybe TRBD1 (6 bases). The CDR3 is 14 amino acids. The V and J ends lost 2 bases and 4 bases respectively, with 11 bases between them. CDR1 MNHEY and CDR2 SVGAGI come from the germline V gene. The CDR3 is CASSYDRRGTEAFF. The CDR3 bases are TGTGCCAGCAGTTACGATCGCAGGGGCACTGAAGCTTTCTTT.

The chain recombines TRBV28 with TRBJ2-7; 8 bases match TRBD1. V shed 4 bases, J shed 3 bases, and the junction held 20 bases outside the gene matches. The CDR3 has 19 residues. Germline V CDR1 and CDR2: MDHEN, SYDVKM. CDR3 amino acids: CASSSGIAPRTGIIYEQYF. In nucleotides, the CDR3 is TGTGCCAGCAGTTCCGGAATAGCACCGAGGACAGGGATCATCTACGAGCAGTACTTC.

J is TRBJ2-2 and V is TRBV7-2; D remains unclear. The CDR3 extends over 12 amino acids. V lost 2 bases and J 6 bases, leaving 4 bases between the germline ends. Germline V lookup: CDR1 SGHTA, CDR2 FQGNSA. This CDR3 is CASSLKSGELFF. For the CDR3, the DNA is TGTGCCAGCAGCTTAAAGTCCGGGGAGCTGTTTTTT.

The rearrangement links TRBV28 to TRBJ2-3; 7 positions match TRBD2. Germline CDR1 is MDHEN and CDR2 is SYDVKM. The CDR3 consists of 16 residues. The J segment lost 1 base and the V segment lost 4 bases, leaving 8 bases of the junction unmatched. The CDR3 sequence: CASSSGTIGGTDTQYF. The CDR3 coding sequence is TGTGCCAGCAGTTCCGGGACTATAGGGGGCACAGATACGCAGTATTTT.

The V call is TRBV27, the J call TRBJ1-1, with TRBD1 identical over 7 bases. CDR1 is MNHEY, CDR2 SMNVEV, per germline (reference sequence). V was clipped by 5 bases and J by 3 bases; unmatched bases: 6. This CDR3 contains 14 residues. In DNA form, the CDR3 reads TGTGCCAGCAGTGTGACAGGGCTGTACACTGAAGCTTTCTTT. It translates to CASSVTGLYTEAFF.